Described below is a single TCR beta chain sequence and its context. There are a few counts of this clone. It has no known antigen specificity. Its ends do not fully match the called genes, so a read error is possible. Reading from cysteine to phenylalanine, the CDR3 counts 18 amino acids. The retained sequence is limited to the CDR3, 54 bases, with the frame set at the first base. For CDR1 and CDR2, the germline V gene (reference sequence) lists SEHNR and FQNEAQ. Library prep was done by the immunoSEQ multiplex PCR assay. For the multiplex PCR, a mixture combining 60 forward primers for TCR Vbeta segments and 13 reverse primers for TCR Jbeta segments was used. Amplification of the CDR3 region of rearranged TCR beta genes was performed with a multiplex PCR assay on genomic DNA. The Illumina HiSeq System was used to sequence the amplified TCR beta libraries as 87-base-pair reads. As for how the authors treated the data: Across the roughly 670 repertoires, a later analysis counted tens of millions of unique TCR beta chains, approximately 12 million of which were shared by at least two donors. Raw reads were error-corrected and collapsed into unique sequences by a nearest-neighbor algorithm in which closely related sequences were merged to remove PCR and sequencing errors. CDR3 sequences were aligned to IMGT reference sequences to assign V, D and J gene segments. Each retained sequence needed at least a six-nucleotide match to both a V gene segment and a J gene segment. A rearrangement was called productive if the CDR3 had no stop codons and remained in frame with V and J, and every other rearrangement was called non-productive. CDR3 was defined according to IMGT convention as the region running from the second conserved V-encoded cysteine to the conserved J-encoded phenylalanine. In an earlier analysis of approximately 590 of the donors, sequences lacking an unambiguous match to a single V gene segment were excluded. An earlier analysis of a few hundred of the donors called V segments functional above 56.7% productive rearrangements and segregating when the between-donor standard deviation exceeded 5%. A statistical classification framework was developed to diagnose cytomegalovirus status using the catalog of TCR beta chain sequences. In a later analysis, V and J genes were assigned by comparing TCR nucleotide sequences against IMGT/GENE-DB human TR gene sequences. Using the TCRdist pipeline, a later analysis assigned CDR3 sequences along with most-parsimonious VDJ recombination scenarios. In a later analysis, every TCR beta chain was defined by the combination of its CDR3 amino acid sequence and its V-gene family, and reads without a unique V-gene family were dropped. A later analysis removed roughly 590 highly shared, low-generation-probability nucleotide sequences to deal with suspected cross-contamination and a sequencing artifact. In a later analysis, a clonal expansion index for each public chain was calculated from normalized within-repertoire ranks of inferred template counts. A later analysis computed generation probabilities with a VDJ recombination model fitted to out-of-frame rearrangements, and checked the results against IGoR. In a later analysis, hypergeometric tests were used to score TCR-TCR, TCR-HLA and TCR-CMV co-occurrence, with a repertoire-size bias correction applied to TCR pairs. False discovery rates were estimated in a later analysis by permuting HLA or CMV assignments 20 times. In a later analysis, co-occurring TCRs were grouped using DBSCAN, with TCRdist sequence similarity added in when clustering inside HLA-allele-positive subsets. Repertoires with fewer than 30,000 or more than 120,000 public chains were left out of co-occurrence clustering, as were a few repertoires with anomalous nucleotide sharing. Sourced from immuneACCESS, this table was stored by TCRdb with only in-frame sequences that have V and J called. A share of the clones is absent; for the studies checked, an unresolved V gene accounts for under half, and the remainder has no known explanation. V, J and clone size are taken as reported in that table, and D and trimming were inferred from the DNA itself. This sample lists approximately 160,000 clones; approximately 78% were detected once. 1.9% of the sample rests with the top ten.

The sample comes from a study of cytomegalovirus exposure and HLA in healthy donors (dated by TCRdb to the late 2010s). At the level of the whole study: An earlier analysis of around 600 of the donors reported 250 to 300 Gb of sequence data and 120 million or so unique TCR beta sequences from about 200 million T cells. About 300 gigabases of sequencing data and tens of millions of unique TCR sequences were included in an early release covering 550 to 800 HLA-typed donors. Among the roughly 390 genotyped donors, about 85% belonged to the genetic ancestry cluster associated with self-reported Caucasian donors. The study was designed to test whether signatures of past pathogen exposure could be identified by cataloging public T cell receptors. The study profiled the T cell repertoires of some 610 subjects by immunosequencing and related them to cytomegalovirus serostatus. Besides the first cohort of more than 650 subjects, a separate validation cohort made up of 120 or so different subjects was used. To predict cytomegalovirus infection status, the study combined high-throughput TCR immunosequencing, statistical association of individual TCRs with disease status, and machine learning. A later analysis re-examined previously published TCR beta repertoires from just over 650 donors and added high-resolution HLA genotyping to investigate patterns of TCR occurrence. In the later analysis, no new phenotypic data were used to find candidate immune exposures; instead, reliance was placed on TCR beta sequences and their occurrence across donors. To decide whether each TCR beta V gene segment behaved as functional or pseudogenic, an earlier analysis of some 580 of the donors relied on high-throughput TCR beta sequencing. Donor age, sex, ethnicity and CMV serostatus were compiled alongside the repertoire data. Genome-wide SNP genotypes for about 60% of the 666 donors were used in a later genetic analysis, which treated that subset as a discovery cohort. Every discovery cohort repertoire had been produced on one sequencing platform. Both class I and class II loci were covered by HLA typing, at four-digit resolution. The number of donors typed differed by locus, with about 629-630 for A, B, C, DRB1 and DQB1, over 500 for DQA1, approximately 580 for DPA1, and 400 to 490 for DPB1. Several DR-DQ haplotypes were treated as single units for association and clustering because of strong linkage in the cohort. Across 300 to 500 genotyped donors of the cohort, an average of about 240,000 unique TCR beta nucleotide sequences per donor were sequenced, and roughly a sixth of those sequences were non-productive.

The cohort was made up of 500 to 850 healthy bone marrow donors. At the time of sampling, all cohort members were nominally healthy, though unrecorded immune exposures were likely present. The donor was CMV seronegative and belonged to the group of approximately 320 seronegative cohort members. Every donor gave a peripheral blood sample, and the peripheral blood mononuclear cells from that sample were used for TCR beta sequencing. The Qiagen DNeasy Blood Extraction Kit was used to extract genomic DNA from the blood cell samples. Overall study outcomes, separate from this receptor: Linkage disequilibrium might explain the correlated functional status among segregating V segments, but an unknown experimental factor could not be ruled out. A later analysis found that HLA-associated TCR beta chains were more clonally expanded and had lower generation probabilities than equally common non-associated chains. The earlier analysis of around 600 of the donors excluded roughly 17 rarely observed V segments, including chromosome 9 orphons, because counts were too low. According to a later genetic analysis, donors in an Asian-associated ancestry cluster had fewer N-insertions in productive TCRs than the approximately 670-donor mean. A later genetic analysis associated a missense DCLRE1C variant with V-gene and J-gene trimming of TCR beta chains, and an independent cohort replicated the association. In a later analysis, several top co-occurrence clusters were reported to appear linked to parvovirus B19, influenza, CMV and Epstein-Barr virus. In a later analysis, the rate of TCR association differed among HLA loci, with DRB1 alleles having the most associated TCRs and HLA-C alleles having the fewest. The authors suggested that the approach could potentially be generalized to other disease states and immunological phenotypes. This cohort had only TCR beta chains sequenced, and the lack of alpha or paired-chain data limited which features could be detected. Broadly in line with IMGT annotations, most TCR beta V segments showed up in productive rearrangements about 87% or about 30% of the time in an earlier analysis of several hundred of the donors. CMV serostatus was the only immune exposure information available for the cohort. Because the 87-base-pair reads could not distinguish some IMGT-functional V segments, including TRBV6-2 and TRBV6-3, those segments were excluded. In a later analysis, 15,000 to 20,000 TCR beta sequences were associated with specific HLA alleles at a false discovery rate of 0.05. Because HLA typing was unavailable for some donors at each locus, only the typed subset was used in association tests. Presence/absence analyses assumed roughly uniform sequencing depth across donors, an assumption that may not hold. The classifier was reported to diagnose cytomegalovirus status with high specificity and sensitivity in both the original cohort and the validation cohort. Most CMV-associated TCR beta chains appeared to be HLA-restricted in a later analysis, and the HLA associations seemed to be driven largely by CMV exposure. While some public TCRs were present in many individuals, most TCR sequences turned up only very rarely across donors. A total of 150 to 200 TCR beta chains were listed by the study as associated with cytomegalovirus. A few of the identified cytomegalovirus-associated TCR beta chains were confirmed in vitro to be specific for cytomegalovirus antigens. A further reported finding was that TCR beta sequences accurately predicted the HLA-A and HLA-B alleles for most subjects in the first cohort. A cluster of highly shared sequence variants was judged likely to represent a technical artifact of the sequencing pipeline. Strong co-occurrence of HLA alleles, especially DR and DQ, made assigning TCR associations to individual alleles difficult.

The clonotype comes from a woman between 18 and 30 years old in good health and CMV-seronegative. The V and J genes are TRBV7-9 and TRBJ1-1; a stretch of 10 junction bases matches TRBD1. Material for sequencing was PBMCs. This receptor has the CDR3 CSSSLGWDRGGMNTEAFF. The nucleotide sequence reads TGTTCCAGCAGCTTAGGCTGGGACAGGGGAGGGATGAACACTGAAGCTTTCTTT.